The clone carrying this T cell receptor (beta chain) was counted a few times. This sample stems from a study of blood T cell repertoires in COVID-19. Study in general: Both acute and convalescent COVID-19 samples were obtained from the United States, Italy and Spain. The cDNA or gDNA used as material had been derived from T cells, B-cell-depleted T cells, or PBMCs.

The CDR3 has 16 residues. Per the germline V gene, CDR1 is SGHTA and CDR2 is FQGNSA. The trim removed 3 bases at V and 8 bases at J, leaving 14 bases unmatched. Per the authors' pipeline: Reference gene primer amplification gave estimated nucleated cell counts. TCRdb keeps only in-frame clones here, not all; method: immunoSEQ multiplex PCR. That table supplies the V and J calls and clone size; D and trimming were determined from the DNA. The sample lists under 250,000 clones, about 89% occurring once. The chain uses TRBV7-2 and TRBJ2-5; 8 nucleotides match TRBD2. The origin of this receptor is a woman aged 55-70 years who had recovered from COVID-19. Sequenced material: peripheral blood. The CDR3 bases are TGTGCCAGCAGCTTTTCAACAGGGACTAGGGGGGGAACCCAGTACTTC. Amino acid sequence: CASSFSTGTRGGTQYF. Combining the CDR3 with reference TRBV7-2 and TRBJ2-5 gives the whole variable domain GAGVSQSPSNKVTEKGKDVELRCDPISGHTALYWYRQSLGQGLEFLIYFQGNSAPDKSGLPSDRFSAERTGGSVSTLTIQRTQQEDSAVYLCASSFSTGTRGGTQYFGPGTRLLVL.